Described below is a single T cell receptor (beta chain) sequence and its context. Its recognized antigen is unknown. Base-call qualities are not available, and no considerably larger clone is one nucleotide away. The source of the sample is a study of technical replicates of blood from a few donors (TCRdb year 2017). The library was made by the immunoSEQ multiplex PCR assay. TCRdb mirrors the immuneACCESS table, restricted to in-frame sequences. Some clones are absent from its copies; in checked studies, under half trace to an unresolved V gene, and the reason for the others is unknown. For this sample the table gives more than 65,000 clones, of which 80% to 90% were detected only once. Approximately 5% of the sample is taken by the ten largest. Clipping removes 2 bases from V and 3 bases from J, with 2 as the unmatched junction base count. The CDR3 numbers 15 residues from cysteine through phenylalanine. The CDR3 DNA has 45 bases and is translated from base 1. CDR1 and CDR2 are read off the germline V gene as SGHRS and YFSETQ.

Sequencing input: PBMCs. Here the chain combines TRBV5-1 and TRBJ1-4; TRBD1 agrees with 9 junctional bases. The receptor was derived from a human donor in good health. Some clones in this sample may be carry-over from other donors' samples. DNA sequence: TGCGCCAGCAGCTTAGACAGGGGGTCTAATGAAAAACTGTTTTTT. This yields the protein CASSLDRGSNEKLFF.